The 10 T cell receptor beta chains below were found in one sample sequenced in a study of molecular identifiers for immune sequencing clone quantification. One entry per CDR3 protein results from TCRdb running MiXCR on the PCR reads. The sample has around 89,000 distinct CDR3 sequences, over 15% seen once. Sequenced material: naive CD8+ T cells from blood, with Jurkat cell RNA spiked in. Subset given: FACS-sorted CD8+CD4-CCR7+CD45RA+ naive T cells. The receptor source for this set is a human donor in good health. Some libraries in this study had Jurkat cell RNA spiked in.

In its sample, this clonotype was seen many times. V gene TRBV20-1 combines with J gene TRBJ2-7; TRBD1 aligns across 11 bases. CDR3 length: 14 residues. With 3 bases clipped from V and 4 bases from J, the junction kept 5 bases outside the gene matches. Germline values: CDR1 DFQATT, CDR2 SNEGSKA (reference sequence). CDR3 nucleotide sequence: TGCAGTGCTAGGGGACAGGGGGTTGTTTACGAGCAGTACTTC. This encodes CSARGQGVVYEQYF.

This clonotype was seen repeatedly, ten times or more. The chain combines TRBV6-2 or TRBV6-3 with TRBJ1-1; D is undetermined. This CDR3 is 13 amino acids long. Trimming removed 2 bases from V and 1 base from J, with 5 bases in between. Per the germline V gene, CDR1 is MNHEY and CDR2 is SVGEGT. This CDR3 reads CASSYARNTEAFF. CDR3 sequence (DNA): TGTGCCAGCAGTTACGCGAGGAACACTGAAGCTTTCTTT.

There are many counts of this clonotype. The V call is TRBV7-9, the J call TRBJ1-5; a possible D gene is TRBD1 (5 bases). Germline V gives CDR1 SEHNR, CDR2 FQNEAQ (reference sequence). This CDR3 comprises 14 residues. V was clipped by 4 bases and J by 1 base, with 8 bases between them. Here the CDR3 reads CASSSGASNQPQHF. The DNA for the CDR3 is TGTGCCAGCAGCTCTGGGGCGAGCAATCAGCCCCAGCATTTT. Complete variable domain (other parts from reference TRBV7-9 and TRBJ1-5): DTGVSQNPRHKITKRGQNVTFRCDPISEHNRLYWYRQTLGQGPEFLTYFQNEAQLEKSRLLSDRFSAERPKGSFSTLEIQRTEQGDSAMYLCASSSGASNQPQHFGDGTRLSIL.

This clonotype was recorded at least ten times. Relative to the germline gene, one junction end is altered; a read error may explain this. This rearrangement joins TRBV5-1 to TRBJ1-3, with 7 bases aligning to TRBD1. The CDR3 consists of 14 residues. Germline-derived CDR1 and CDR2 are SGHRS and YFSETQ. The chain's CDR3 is CASSFTGDGNTICF. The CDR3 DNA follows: TGCGCCAGCAGCTTTACAGGGGACGGAAACACCATATGTTTT.

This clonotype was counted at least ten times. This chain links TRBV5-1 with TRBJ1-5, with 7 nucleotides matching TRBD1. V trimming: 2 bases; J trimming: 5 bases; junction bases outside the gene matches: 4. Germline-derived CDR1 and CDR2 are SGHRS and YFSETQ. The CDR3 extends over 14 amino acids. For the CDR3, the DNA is TGCGCCAGCAGCTTTACAGGGGCCGATCAGCCCCAGCATTTT. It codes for CASSFTGADQPQHF.

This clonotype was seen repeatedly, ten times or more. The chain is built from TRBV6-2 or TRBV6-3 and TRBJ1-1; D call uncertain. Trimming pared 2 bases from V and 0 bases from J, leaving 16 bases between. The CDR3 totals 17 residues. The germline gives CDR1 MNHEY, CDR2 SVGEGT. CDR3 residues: CASSYPTTVPMNTEAFF. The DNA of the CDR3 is TGTGCCAGCAGTTACCCTACTACGGTACCCATGAACACTGAAGCTTTCTTT.

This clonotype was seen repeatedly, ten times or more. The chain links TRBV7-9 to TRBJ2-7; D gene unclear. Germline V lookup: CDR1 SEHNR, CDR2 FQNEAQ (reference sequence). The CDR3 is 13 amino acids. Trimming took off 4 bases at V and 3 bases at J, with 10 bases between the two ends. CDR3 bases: TGTGCCAGCAGCTCTCCTCAGGACTACGAGCAGTACTTC. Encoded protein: CASSSPQDYEQYF.

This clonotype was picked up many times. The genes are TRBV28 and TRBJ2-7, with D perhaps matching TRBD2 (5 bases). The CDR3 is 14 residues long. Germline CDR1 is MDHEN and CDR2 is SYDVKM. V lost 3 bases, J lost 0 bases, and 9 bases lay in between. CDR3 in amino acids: CASSLRASSYEQYF. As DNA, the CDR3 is TGTGCCAGCAGTTTGCGGGCGAGCTCCTACGAGCAGTACTTC.

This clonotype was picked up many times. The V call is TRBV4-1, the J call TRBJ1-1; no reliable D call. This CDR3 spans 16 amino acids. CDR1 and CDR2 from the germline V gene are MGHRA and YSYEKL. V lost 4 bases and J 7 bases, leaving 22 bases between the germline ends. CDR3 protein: CASSPTEGLIIGEAFF. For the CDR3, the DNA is TGCGCCAGCAGCCCCACAGAGGGTCTCATTATCGGTGAAGCTTTCTTT.

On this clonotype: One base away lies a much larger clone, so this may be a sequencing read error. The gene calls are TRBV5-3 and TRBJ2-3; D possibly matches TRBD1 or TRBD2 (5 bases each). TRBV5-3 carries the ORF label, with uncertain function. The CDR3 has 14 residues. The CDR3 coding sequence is TGTGCCAGCAGCTTATCGGGGATAACAGGTACGCAGTATTTT. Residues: CASSLSGITGTQYF.